Below, 8 T cell receptor beta chains from the same sample are listed, as sequenced in a study of blood T cell repertoires in COVID-19 (dated by TCRdb to the early 2020s). Receptor libraries were prepared by the immunoSEQ multiplex PCR assay. Imported from immuneACCESS, the table was reduced by TCRdb to in-frame sequences with V and J called. These copies leave out some clones; in studies compared against another copy, an unresolved V gene accounts for under half, and the cause of the remainder is not known. In this sample the table shows around 160,000 clones, around nine tenths of which occur a single time. The ten largest account for 18% of the sample. Sequencing was carried out using peripheral blood. These receptors were obtained from a man in his 60s with active or convalescent COVID-19.

CDR3 coding DNA: TGTGCCAGCAGGCCGACAGGGATGAACACTGAAGCTTTCTTT. Protein sequence: CASRPTGMNTEAFF. The genes are TRBV6-5 and TRBJ1-1; 7 bases align to TRBD1. Germline assignment: CDR1 MNHEY and CDR2 SVGAGI. The CDR3 consists of 14 residues. J was trimmed by 0 bases and V by 6 bases; bases with no gene match: 4.

In DNA form, the CDR3 reads TGTGCCAGTACCCCCGGACAGATCCCTAACTATGGCTACACCTTC. It encodes CASTPGQIPNYGYTF. This rearrangement joins TRBV19 to TRBJ1-2, with D perhaps matching TRBD1 (6 bases). V was clipped by 7 bases and J by 0 bases, with 15 bases between them. Germline V CDR1 and CDR2: LNHDA, SQIVND (reference sequence). The CDR3 is 15 amino acids.

This clone came up once. The rearrangement joins TRBV7-7 to TRBJ1-1; D gene ambiguous. Trimming stripped 5 bases from V and 11 bases from J, with 15 bases between. This CDR3 has 12 amino acids. CDR1 and CDR2 (germline): SSHAT, FNYEAQ (reference sequence). CDR3 DNA sequence: TGTGCCAGCAGCCCCGACGGAGGAAAGGCTTTCTTT. Translated: CASSPDGGKAFF.

The table lists this clone with a count of one. The V and J genes are TRBV7-8 and TRBJ2-7; TRBD1 is a possible D gene (6 bases). The CDR3 has 11 residues. Trimming removed 6 bases from V and 5 bases from J, with 8 bases in between. The germline V gene has CDR1 SGHVS and CDR2 FQNEAQ. In nucleotides, the CDR3 is TGTGCCAGCAGTTACAGGGACGAGCAGTACTTC. Translating gives CASSYRDEQYF. Based on the CDR3 plus reference TRBV7-8 and TRBJ2-7, the full variable domain is GAGVSQSPRYKVAKRGQDVALRCDPISGHVSLFWYQQALGQGPEFLTYFQNEAQLDKSGLPSDRFFAERPEGSVSTLKIQRTQQEDSAVYLCASSYRDEQYFGPGTRLTVT.

The chain links TRBV10-1 to TRBJ2-2; 12 positions match TRBD2. V was clipped by 3 bases and J by 6 bases; unmatched bases: 5. The CDR3 loop spans 16 amino acids. CDR1 and CDR2 from the germline V gene are WNHNN and SYGVQD (reference sequence). CDR3 DNA sequence: TGCGCCAGCAGTGATCCTCGACTAGCGGGAGCCGGGGAGCTGTTTTTT. This translates into CASSDPRLAGAGELFF.

CDR3 coding DNA: TGTGCCAGTAGTATCCCGGACAGGGCTCATGGCTACACCTTC. This sequence encodes CASSIPDRAHGYTF. The gene calls are TRBV19 and TRBJ1-2; 8 positions match TRBD1. Germline loops: CDR1 LNHDA, CDR2 SQIVND (reference sequence). Trimming removed 3 bases from V and 6 bases from J; junction bases left unmatched: 6. The CDR3 has 14 residues.

This rearrangement joins TRBV19 to TRBJ2-1; possible D gene TRBD1, 5 bases. The ends were cut back, 3 bases at V and 0 bases at J, with 12 bases in the middle. The germline V gene has CDR1 LNHDA and CDR2 SQIVND (reference sequence). CDR3 size: 16 residues. CDR3 region: CASSIPTEVSYNEQFF. In nucleotides, the CDR3 is TGTGCCAGTAGTATTCCGACAGAAGTCTCCTACAATGAGCAGTTCTTC. Drawing the rest from reference TRBV19 and TRBJ2-1, the complete variable domain is DGGITQSPKYLFRKEGQNVTLSCEQNLNHDAMYWYRQDPGQGLRLIYYSQIVNDFQKGDIAEGYSVSREKKESFPLTVTSAQKNPTAFYLCASSIPTEVSYNEQFFGPGTRLTVL.

The rearrangement joins TRBV4-1 to TRBJ1-6, with 8 bases matching TRBD1. The CDR3 length is 17 residues. V lost 2 bases, J lost 7 bases, and 10 bases stayed unmatched. Germline V gene data show CDR1 as MGHRA and CDR2 as YSYEKL. CDR3 protein: CASSQLVRGLGNSPLHF. The CDR3, as DNA: TGCGCCAGCAGCCAACTAGTCAGGGGGCTTGGGAATTCACCCCTCCACTTT.